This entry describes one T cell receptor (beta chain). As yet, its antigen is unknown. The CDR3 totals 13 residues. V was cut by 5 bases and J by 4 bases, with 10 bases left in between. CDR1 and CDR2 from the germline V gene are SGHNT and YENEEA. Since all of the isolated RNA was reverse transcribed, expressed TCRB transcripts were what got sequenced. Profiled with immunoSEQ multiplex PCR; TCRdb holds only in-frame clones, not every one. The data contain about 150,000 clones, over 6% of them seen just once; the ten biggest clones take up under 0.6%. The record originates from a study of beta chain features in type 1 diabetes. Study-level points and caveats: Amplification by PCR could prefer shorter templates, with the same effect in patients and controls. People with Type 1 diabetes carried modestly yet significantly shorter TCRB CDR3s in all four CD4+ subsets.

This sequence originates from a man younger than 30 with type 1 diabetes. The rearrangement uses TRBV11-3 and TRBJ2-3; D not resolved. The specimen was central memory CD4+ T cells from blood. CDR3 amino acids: CASSHVRADTQYF. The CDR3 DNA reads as TGTGCCAGCAGCCACGTCCGCGCAGATACGCAGTATTTT.